Sequencing of this TCR beta chain was carried out in a study of blood T cell repertoires in COVID-19. Whole-study context: The origin of the acute and convalescent COVID-19 samples was the United States, Italy and Spain. In each case, the material was cDNA or gDNA derived from T cells, B-cell-depleted T cells, or PBMCs.

This CDR3 has 14 residues. Germline V lookup: CDR1 MNHEY, CDR2 SVGAGI. V gave up 6 bases and J gave up 1 base; unmatched junction bases: 4. Original methodology: Reference gene primer amplification gave estimated nucleated cell counts. Libraries were prepared by immunoSEQ multiplex PCR; TCRdb keeps only in-frame clonotypes and omits some of them. The D gene and trimming were derived from the DNA, and the V and J assignments and clone size from that table. The profile shows about 50,000 clones, about 83% of them singletons. Specimen: peripheral blood. The chain couples TRBV6-5 to TRBJ1-2; 8 bases map to TRBD1. This sequence originates from a woman aged 55-75 years with acute or convalescent COVID-19. In DNA form, the CDR3 reads TGTGCCAGCAGGCAGGGGGCGTATAACTATGGCTACACCTTC. This translates into CASRQGAYNYGYTF.